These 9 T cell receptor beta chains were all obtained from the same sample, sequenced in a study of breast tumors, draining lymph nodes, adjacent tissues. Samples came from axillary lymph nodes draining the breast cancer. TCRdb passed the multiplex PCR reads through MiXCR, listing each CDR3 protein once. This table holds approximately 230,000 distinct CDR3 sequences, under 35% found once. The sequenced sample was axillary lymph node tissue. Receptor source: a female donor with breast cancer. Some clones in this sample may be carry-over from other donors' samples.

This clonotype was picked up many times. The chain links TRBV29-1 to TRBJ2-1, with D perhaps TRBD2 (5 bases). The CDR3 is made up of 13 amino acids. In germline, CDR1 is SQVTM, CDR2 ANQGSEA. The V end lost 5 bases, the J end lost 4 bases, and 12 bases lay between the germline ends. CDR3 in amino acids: CSVSRGLYNEQFF. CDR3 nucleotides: TGCAGCGTTTCGAGAGGACTGTACAATGAGCAGTTCTTC.

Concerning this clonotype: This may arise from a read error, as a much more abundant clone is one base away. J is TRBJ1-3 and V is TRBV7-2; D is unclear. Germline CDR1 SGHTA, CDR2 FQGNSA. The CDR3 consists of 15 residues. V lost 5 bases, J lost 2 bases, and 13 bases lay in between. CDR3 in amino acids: CASSHEASPGNTIYF. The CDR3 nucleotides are TGTGCCAGCAGCCACGAGGCGAGCCCTGGAAACACCATATATTTT.

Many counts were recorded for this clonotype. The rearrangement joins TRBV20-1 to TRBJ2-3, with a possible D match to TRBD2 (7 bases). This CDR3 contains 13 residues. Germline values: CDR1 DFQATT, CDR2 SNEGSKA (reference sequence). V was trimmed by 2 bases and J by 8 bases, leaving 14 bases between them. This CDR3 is CSARWGGAGTQYF. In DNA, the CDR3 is TGCAGTGCTAGATGGGGGGGGGCGGGTACGCAGTATTTT.

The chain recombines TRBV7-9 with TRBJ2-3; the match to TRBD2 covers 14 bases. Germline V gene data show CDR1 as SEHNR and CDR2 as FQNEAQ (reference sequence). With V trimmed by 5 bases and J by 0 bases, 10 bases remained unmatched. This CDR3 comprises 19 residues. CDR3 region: CASSPQTSGRGPSTDTQYF. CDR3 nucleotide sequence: TGTGCCAGCAGCCCCCAGACTAGCGGGAGGGGGCCTAGCACAGATACGCAGTATTTT. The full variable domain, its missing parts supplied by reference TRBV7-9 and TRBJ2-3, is DTGVSQNPRHKITKRGQNVTFRCDPISEHNRLYWYRQTLGQGPEFLTYFQNEAQLEKSRLLSDRFSAERPKGSFSTLEIQRTEQGDSAMYLCASSPQTSGRGPSTDTQYFGPGTRLTVL.

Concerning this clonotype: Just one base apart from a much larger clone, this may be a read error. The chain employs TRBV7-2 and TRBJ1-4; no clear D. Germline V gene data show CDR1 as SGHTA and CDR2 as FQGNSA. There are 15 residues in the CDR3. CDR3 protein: CASSLAGSTNEKLLF. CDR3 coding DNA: TGTGCCAGCAGCTTAGCCGGGTCAACTAATGAAAAACTGCTTTTT.

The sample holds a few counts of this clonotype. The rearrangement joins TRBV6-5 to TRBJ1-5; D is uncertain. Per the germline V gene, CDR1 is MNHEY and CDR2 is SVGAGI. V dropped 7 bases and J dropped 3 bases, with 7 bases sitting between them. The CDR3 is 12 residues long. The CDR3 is CASTTANQPQHF. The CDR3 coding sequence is TGTGCCAGCACCACGGCCAATCAGCCCCAGCATTTT.

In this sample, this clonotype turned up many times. The chain's CDR3 is CASSATGTGTNYGYTF. The CDR3 bases are TGTGCCAGCAGCGCCACCGGGACAGGGACTAACTATGGCTACACCTTC. The chain carries TRBV5-5 and TRBJ1-2; the match to TRBD1 covers 9 bases. Germline CDR1 SGHKS, CDR2 YYEKEE (reference sequence). This CDR3 contains 16 residues. With V trimmed by 4 bases and J by 0 bases, 7 bases remained unmatched.

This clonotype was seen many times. CDR3: CASSQGDSSTTNEKLFF. CDR3 DNA sequence: TGCGCCAGCAGCCAAGGGGACAGTTCCACAACTAATGAAAAACTGTTTTTT. The rearrangement joins TRBV4-3 to TRBJ1-4; 7 positions match TRBD1. The V segment lost 1 base and the J segment 0 bases; nucleotides outside the gene matches: 5. The CDR3 has 17 amino acids. CDR1 LGHNA and CDR2 YSLEER come from the germline V gene.

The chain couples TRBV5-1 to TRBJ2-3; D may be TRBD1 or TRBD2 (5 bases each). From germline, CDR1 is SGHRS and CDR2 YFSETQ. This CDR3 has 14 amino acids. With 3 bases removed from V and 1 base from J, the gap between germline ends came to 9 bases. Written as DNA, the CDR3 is TGCGCCAGCAGCTGGGGGACGCGCACAGATACGCAGTATTTT. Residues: CASSWGTRTDTQYF.